These 2 T cell receptor beta chains came from one sample sequenced in a study of T cells after yellow fever vaccination. TCRdb itself ran the 5' RACE reads through MiXCR, one entry per CDR3 protein. The profile shows 600,000 to 750,000 distinct CDR3 sequences, around an eighth of them singletons. The specimen comprised PBMCs, sampled on the day of the yellow fever booster vaccination. The receptors stem from a man aged 25 to 45 who received the YFV17D yellow fever vaccine.

The rearrangement joins TRBV19 to TRBJ2-3; 8 bases fit TRBD2. The CDR3 is made up of 16 amino acids. J was trimmed by 3 bases and V by 5 bases; bases with no gene match: 10. The germline gives CDR1 LNHDA, CDR2 SQIVND (reference sequence). In DNA, the CDR3 is TGTGCCAGTAGTTCCCTCCCCGGGACTAGAACAGATACGCAGTATTTT. Translated: CASSSLPGTRTDTQYF.

This clonotype was seen a few times. The gene calls are TRBV4-2 and TRBJ2-1, with D uncertain. V was clipped by 0 bases and J by 9 bases, with 6 bases between them. The CDR3 has 12 residues. Germline loops: CDR1 LGHNA, CDR2 YNFKEQ. CDR3: CASSQELGEQFF. In DNA form, the CDR3 reads TGTGCCAGCAGCCAAGAATTAGGTGAGCAGTTCTTC.